This T cell receptor (beta chain) was documented in a study of shared clonotypes between healthy human individuals. Study-level results: Incomplete sequencing of sorted subsets was indicated by rarefaction despite large depth. Generally, naive subsets (rather than memory subsets) showed larger estimated richness.

Details on this clone: Its antigen is unknown.

Only Caucasian adults living in Nashville, Tennessee made up the donor group. Per the original data handling: ImmunoSEQ supplied junction-only sequences lacking quality scores, so filtering was different. TCRdb's copy holds only in-frame clones and misses some; the assay was immunoSEQ multiplex PCR. V and J calls and clone size are as listed in that table; D and trimming were resolved from the DNA. The table shows around 1.5 million clones, with approximately 98% occurring only once. The sequenced material came from naive CD4+ T cells sorted from blood. Subset in this sample: CD45RA+ positively selected. The TCR comes from a man aged 25-45 years in good health.

CDR3: CASSQGAGEKLFF. The DNA of the CDR3 is TGTGCCAGCAGCCAGGGGGCAGGGGAAAAACTGTTTTTT. This rearrangement joins TRBV7-9 to TRBJ1-4, with 8 bases identical to TRBD1. The germline CDR1 and CDR2 sequences are SEHNR and FQNEAQ (reference sequence). CDR3 length: 13 amino acids. With 5 bases clipped from V and 8 bases from J, the junction kept 4 bases outside the gene matches.